A single sample is the source of the 19 T cell receptor beta chains below, sequenced in a study of blood T cells in healthy people across ages. A J-beta primer mix and a sample-barcoded 5' primer were used in a second PCR of roughly 7 to 12 cycles. From the 5' RACE reads, TCRdb called clonotypes with MiXCR, one entry per CDR3 protein. The sample holds around 990,000 distinct CDR3 sequences, 30% to 40% seen once. The sequenced material came from blood. These receptors were collected from a man younger than 35 in good health.

CDR3 DNA sequence: TGTGCTAGTGGTACCAGACAGGGTTGGGGCACCGGGGAGCTGTTTTTT. As protein: CASGTRQGWGTGELFF. This chain links TRBV12-5 with TRBJ2-2; 7 nucleotides line up with TRBD1. CDR3 length: 16 amino acids. Trimming removed 5 bases from V and 4 bases from J; junction bases left unmatched: 10. Germline-derived CDR1 and CDR2 are LGHNT and FRNRAP.

In the case of this clonotype: A much larger clone differs from this one at a single base, so this may be a read error. The genes are TRBV7-9 and TRBJ2-5; D perhaps matches TRBD1 (6 bases). The CDR3 loop spans 16 amino acids. Germline V gene sequence: CDR1 SEHNR, CDR2 FQNEAQ (reference sequence). The germline V and J ends were trimmed by 5 bases and 11 bases, with 27 bases remaining between them. This CDR3 is CASSNYRDSSYNEQYF. DNA for the CDR3: TGTGCCAGCAGCAACTACAGGGATAGCTCCTACAATGAGCAGTACTTC.

As regards this clonotype: One end of the junction does not line up with germline, which may come from a read error. The chain employs TRBV20-1 and TRBJ1-1; perhaps TRBD1 as D (6 bases). CDR3 length equals 14 residues. Germline-derived CDR1 and CDR2 are DFQATT and SNEGSKA (reference sequence). The chain's CDR3 is CSARSYNRDTEAFF. CDR3 bases: TGCAGTGCCAGATCCTACAACAGGGACACCGAAGCTTTCTTT.

The rearrangement joins TRBV6-2 or TRBV6-3 to TRBJ2-3; 9 bases map to TRBD2. The CDR3 length is 15 residues. Looked up from germline, CDR1 is MNHEY and CDR2 is SVGEGT. J gave up 5 bases and V 4 bases, and 7 bases lay outside the gene matches. CDR3 loop: CASSSTSGRGDTQYF. CDR3 in DNA: TGTGCCAGCAGTTCGACTAGCGGTCGGGGAGATACGCAGTATTTT.

V is TRBV6-5 and J is TRBJ1-1; the match to TRBD1 covers 7 bases. With V trimmed by 6 bases and J by 1 base, 8 bases remained unmatched. The CDR3 consists of 15 residues. Germline V gene data show CDR1 as MNHEY and CDR2 as SVGAGI. Here the CDR3 reads CASRNGQAGNTEAFF. CDR3 nucleotide sequence: TGTGCCAGCAGGAACGGACAGGCGGGGAACACTGAAGCTTTCTTT.

The chain is built from TRBV2 and TRBJ1-6, with no clear D. Germline V CDR1 and CDR2: SNHLY, FYNNEI. This CDR3 has 18 amino acids. The ends were cut back, 1 base at V and 3 bases at J, with 16 bases in the middle. The CDR3 is CASSEGIGLTSYNSPLHF. In DNA, the CDR3 is TGTGCCAGCAGTGAAGGGATCGGGTTAACAAGCTATAATTCACCCCTCCACTTT.

The chain joins TRBV20-1 to TRBJ1-1; 7 bases are shared with TRBD1. CDR1 and CDR2 from the germline V gene are DFQATT and SNEGSKA (reference sequence). V shed 4 bases and J 1 base; nucleotides not matched to a gene: 6. The CDR3 length is 14 residues. Here the CDR3 DNA reads TGCAGTGCTACCCACAGGGGTTCGAACACTGAAGCTTTCTTT. This encodes CSATHRGSNTEAFF.

Details on this clonotype: One junction end does not reproduce the germline sequence, and a read error may be involved. The chain joins TRBV20-1 to TRBJ2-1, with D perhaps matching TRBD1 (8 bases). Germline loops: CDR1 DFQATT, CDR2 SNEGSKA (reference sequence). The CDR3 has 15 residues. This CDR3 is CGASGETGESNEQFF. The CDR3 coding sequence is TGCGGTGCTAGCGGCGAGACAGGGGAGTCCAATGAGCAGTTCTTC.

The chain employs TRBV7-9 and TRBJ2-1, with TRBD1 matching over 8 bases. Per the germline V gene, CDR1 is SEHNR and CDR2 is FQNEAQ (reference sequence). The CDR3 is made up of 14 amino acids. The V and J ends lost 11 bases and 8 bases, in that order; junction bases with no gene match: 14. This chain's CDR3 is CAVTGTGTLDEQFF. The CDR3, as DNA: TGTGCCGTTACCGGGACAGGTACACTGGATGAGCAGTTCTTC.

The V call is TRBV30, the J call TRBJ2-7; D gene unclear. Trimming stripped 1 base from V and 0 bases from J, with 4 bases between. Germline-derived CDR1 and CDR2 are GTSNPN and SVGIG (reference sequence). The CDR3 totals 12 residues. The CDR3 bases are TGTGCCTGGAGTGACAGCTCCTACGAGCAGTACTTC. Encoded protein: CAWSDSSYEQYF.

This clonotype was seen at least ten times. V and J are TRBV7-2 and TRBJ2-1, with D hard to call. Trimming stripped 1 base from V and 2 bases from J, with 9 bases between. The CDR3 is 15 amino acids. Germline loops: CDR1 SGHTA, CDR2 FQGNSA. Here the CDR3 reads CASSLEARAYNEQFF. As DNA, the CDR3 is TGTGCCAGCAGCTTAGAGGCTAGGGCCTACAATGAGCAGTTCTTC.

This sequence joins TRBV20-1 and TRBJ1-2, with 9 bases matching TRBD1. Germline V gives CDR1 DFQATT, CDR2 SNEGSKA (reference sequence). Trimming took 8 bases from V and 6 from J; bases not matched to a gene: 4. This CDR3 has 11 amino acids. This chain's CDR3 is CSPWTGDGYTF. DNA of the CDR3: TGCAGTCCGTGGACAGGGGATGGCTACACCTTC.

The V call is TRBV20-1, the J call TRBJ1-2; 7 positions agree with TRBD1. V lost 6 bases to trimming and J lost 4 bases; unmatched junction nucleotides: 11. The CDR3 length is 14 residues. Per germline, CDR1 DFQATT and CDR2 SNEGSKA (reference sequence). This CDR3 reads CSALVARGAYGYTF. CDR3 coding DNA: TGCAGTGCCCTAGTGGCCAGGGGGGCCTATGGCTACACCTTC.

This clonotype was counted a few times. CDR3 coding DNA: TGTGCCAGCAGTTGGAGGACTTTACGTCAAGAGACCCAGTACTTC. It is translated as CASSWRTLRQETQYF. J is TRBJ2-5 and V is TRBV7-2, with D tentatively TRBD2 (5 bases). CDR1 is SGHTA, CDR2 FQGNSA, per germline. The CDR3 has 15 amino acids. Trimming left V 6 bases short and J 2 bases short, with 16 bases between.

The rearrangement uses TRBV5-1 and TRBJ1-1; no clear D gene. This CDR3 has 15 residues. Germline V gives CDR1 SGHRS, CDR2 YFSETQ. With 3 bases removed from V and 2 bases from J, the gap between germline ends came to 14 bases. Here the CDR3 DNA reads TGCGCCAGCAGCTGGAACGCAGACAAAAACACTGAAGCTTTCTTT. This codes for CASSWNADKNTEAFF.

This clonotype was counted a few times. The chain couples TRBV27 to TRBJ2-1; 10 nucleotides match TRBD1. The V gene's germline CDR1 is MNHEY and CDR2 SMNVEV (reference sequence). V shed 7 bases and J 5 bases; nucleotides not matched to a gene: 8. The CDR3 contains 15 residues. CDR3 sequence (DNA): TGTGCCAGCACCGACCGGGACAGGGGCAACAATGAGCAGTTCTTC. It yields the protein CASTDRDRGNNEQFF.

The chain is built from TRBV11-2 and TRBJ2-3; tentatively, D is TRBD1 or TRBD2 (5 bases each). CDR1 is SGHAT, CDR2 FQNNGV, per germline. V was shortened by 5 bases and J by 4 bases, with 19 bases between the two germline ends. CDR3 length: 16 amino acids. CDR3 region: CASSPRDHRISDTQYF. CDR3 nucleotides: TGTGCCAGCAGCCCACGGGACCATAGGATTTCAGATACGCAGTATTTT. Together with reference TRBV11-2 and TRBJ2-3, the CDR3 gives the full variable domain: EAGVAQSPRYKIIEKRQSVAFWCNPISGHATLYWYQQILGQGPKLLIQFQNNGVVDDSQLPKDRFSAERLKGVDSTLKIQPAKLEDSAVYLCASSPRDHRISDTQYFGPGTRLTVL.

This clonotype has only a few counts. This chain links TRBV28 with TRBJ1-5; D possibly corresponds to TRBD1 (6 bases). Germline-derived CDR1 and CDR2 are MDHEN and SYDVKM. V lost 3 bases, J lost 12 bases, and 9 bases lay in between. This CDR3 is 11 amino acids long. As DNA, the CDR3 is TGTGCCAGCAGTTTTAGGGGGGTCCAGCATTTT. Residues: CASSFRGVQHF.

Many counts were recorded for this clonotype. This chain joins TRBV20-1 and TRBJ2-3; TRBD1 agrees at 9 bases. The germline V gene encodes CDR1 DFQATT and CDR2 SNEGSKA (reference sequence). This CDR3 comprises 16 residues. Germline trimming cut 0 bases from V and 1 base from J; bases unmatched to any gene: 5. The CDR3 loop reads CSARDRTGVGTDTQYF. For the CDR3, the DNA is TGCAGTGCTAGAGACCGGACAGGGGTCGGCACAGATACGCAGTATTTT.